The rows below give T cell receptor beta chains drawn from one sample of a study of shared clonotypes between healthy human individuals. Some clones are missing from TCRdb's copy, which holds only in-frame ones; the method was immunoSEQ multiplex PCR. The table records 2 million to 2.5 million clones, under 95% of them present only once. The specimen was naive CD4+ T cells from PBMCs. These receptors were collected from a young man in good health. Some clones in this sample may be carry-over from other donors' samples. Each CDR3 is given with its conserved first and last residue. D genes are given only for firm matches. Clone size is not always given. Where it is, it says once, few, many or a class for expanded clones.

d_gene: .
v_gene: TRBV28
abundance: .
j_gene: TRBJ1-5
CDR3nt: TGTGCCATGGGCGGGGGCGTCAGCAATCAGCCCCAGCATTTT
CDR3aa: CAMGGGVSNQPQHF

d_gene: TRBD2
v_gene: TRBV5-6
abundance: .
j_gene: TRBJ2-3
CDR3nt: TGTGCCAGCAGCTTGCAGCGGGAGCAGGTAGCAGATACGCAGTATTTT
CDR3aa: CASSLQREQVADTQYF

d_gene: .
v_gene: TRBV10-3
abundance: few
j_gene: TRBJ2-1
CDR3nt: TGTGCCATCAGTGAGGGACTCGGCGAGCAGTTCTTC
CDR3aa: CAISEGLGEQFF

d_gene: TRBD2
v_gene: TRBV9
abundance: .
j_gene: TRBJ2-2
CDR3nt: TGTGCCAGCAGCGTATATGGCGGGAGTGGTAACACCGGGGAGCTGTTTTTT
CDR3aa: CASSVYGGSGNTGELFF

d_gene: .
v_gene: TRBV7-3
abundance: .
j_gene: TRBJ2-7
CDR3nt: TGTGCCAGCAGCTTCACAGCGTTTGGCGAGCAGTACTTC
CDR3aa: CASSFTAFGEQYF

d_gene: .
v_gene: TRBV5-1
abundance: once
j_gene: TRBJ2-3
CDR3nt: TGCGCCAGCAGCTTGGTGGGGGGCGATGGAGATACGCAGTATTTT
CDR3aa: CASSLVGGDGDTQYF

d_gene: TRBD2
v_gene: TRBV27
abundance: .
j_gene: TRBJ2-7
CDR3nt: TGTGCCAGCAGTTTAGAACCTAGCGGGAGAACCTACGAGCAGTACTTC
CDR3aa: CASSLEPSGRTYEQYF

d_gene: .
v_gene: TRBV28
abundance: .
j_gene: TRBJ2-4
CDR3nt: TGTGCCAGTCGGACAGTGCGAGCCAAAAACATTCAGTACTTC
CDR3aa: CASRTVRAKNIQYF

d_gene: TRBD1
v_gene: TRBV6-1
abundance: .
j_gene: TRBJ1-3
CDR3nt: TGTGCCAGCGGAACAGGGGGGTCTGGAAACACCATATATTTT
CDR3aa: CASGTGGSGNTIYF

d_gene: TRBD2
v_gene: TRBV11-3
abundance: .
j_gene: TRBJ2-1
CDR3nt: TGTGCCAGCAGCTCCGGAGGGTGGGGGACTAGCGGGAGCAATGAGCAGTTCTTC
CDR3aa: CASSSGGWGTSGSNEQFF

d_gene: TRBD2
v_gene: TRBV4-3
abundance: .
j_gene: TRBJ2-1
CDR3nt: TGCGCCAGCAGCCAAGATTTCCTAGCGGGAGGACTTGAGCAGTTCTTC
CDR3aa: CASSQDFLAGGLEQFF

d_gene: .
v_gene: TRBV7-2
abundance: .
j_gene: TRBJ2-7
CDR3nt: TGTGCCAGCAGCTTAGGGGTGGGCAGGGGCATAGAGCAGTACTTC
CDR3aa: CASSLGVGRGIEQYF

d_gene: TRBD1
v_gene: TRBV5-1
abundance: .
j_gene: TRBJ1-2
CDR3nt: TGCGCCAGCAGCTTGGTGGCAGGGGGACCCCCTAACTATGGCTACACCTTC
CDR3aa: CASSLVAGGPPNYGYTF

d_gene: .
v_gene: TRBV28
abundance: .
j_gene: TRBJ1-3
CDR3nt: TGTGCCAGCAGTTTCCGGACACCAAAAGACCAGGACACCATATATTTT
CDR3aa: CASSFRTPKDQDTIYF

d_gene: .
v_gene: TRBV2
abundance: .
j_gene: TRBJ1-5
CDR3nt: TGTGCCAGCAGTGTATTTTCCGGGGTTGGCAATCAGCCCCAGCATTTT
CDR3aa: CASSVFSGVGNQPQHF

d_gene: .
v_gene: TRBV10-3
abundance: .
j_gene: TRBJ1-2
CDR3nt: TGTGCCATCAGTGAGTCAACCAGGAACTATGGCTACACCTTC
CDR3aa: CAISESTRNYGYTF

d_gene: .
v_gene: TRBV7-8
abundance: once
j_gene: TRBJ1-1
CDR3nt: TGTGCCAGCAGCGTGGTAATGAACACTGAAGCTTTCTTT
CDR3aa: CASSVVMNTEAFF

d_gene: .
v_gene: TRBV28
abundance: .
j_gene: TRBJ2-1
CDR3nt: TGTGCCAGCAGCCCTAGGGCCGGCTCCTACAATGAGCAGTTCTTC
CDR3aa: CASSPRAGSYNEQFF

d_gene: .
v_gene: TRBV6-1
abundance: .
j_gene: TRBJ2-4
CDR3nt: TGTGCCAGCAGTGAAGCTGTTTCGAAACAAAACATTCAGTACTTC
CDR3aa: CASSEAVSKQNIQYF

d_gene: .
v_gene: TRBV5-1
abundance: few
j_gene: TRBJ1-2
CDR3nt: TGCGCCAGCGGGCAGGACCGAGGTAGCTATGGCTACACCTTC
CDR3aa: CASGQDRGSYGYTF

d_gene: TRBD2
v_gene: TRBV5-4
abundance: .
j_gene: TRBJ2-5
CDR3nt: TGTGCCAGCACCCGGGGGGGTCTCGCCCAAGAGACCCAGTACTTC
CDR3aa: CASTRGGLAQETQYF

d_gene: .
v_gene: TRBV4-3
abundance: .
j_gene: TRBJ2-3
CDR3nt: TGCGCCAGCAGCCAAGACTACGCGGCGGGATCCCATTCCCCAGATACGCAGTATTTT
CDR3aa: CASSQDYAAGSHSPDTQYF

d_gene: .
v_gene: TRBV11-2
abundance: .
j_gene: TRBJ2-7
CDR3nt: TGTGCCAGCAGCCCTTATGTCGCGCTGACCTACGAGCAGTACTTC
CDR3aa: CASSPYVALTYEQYF

d_gene: .
v_gene: TRBV10-3
abundance: few
j_gene: TRBJ1-2
CDR3nt: TGTGCCATCAAAGACCGGGACAATGGCTACACCTTC
CDR3aa: CAIKDRDNGYTF

d_gene: .
v_gene: TRBV28
abundance: .
j_gene: TRBJ2-7
CDR3nt: TGTGCCAGCAGCCTAGACAGTTGGAGACAGTACTTC
CDR3aa: CASSLDSWRQYF

d_gene: .
v_gene: TRBV9
abundance: .
j_gene: TRBJ1-3
CDR3nt: TGTGCCAGCAGCGTAGGGGACGGAACCTCTGGAAACACCATATATTTT
CDR3aa: CASSVGDGTSGNTIYF

d_gene: TRBD1
v_gene: TRBV6-1
abundance: .
j_gene: TRBJ1-1
CDR3nt: TGTGCCAGCAGTGGGCCCGGACAGGCGATTTTGAACACTGAAGCTTTCTTT
CDR3aa: CASSGPGQAILNTEAFF

d_gene: .
v_gene: TRBV29-1
abundance: .
j_gene: TRBJ2-2
CDR3nt: TGCAGCGCTGCGGTGGGGACCGGGGAGCTGTTTTTT
CDR3aa: CSAAVGTGELFF

d_gene: .
v_gene: TRBV9
abundance: few
j_gene: TRBJ1-1
CDR3nt: TGTGCCAGCAGCCCAGAAGGGGTAGTACGGTCTGAAGCTTTCTTT
CDR3aa: CASSPEGVVRSEAFF

d_gene: TRBD2
v_gene: TRBV18
abundance: .
j_gene: TRBJ2-1
CDR3nt: TGTGCCAGCTCAGAGGGACTAGCGGGGGCGGATGAGCAGTTCTTC
CDR3aa: CASSEGLAGADEQFF

d_gene: TRBD1
v_gene: TRBV28
abundance: .
j_gene: TRBJ2-7
CDR3nt: TGTGCCAGCACCCCAAATCCGGGACAGGGCTCCTACGAGCAGTACTTC
CDR3aa: CASTPNPGQGSYEQYF

d_gene: TRBD1
v_gene: TRBV14
abundance: .
j_gene: TRBJ2-2
CDR3nt: TGTGCCAGCAGCCAAGTGAAGCAGGGGGCAACCGGGGAGCTGTTTTTT
CDR3aa: CASSQVKQGATGELFF

d_gene: TRBD2
v_gene: TRBV7-3
abundance: .
j_gene: TRBJ2-1
CDR3nt: TGTGCCAGCAGCTCAGGACTAGCGGCGTACAATGAGCAGTTCTTC
CDR3aa: CASSSGLAAYNEQFF

d_gene: .
v_gene: TRBV6-6
abundance: .
j_gene: TRBJ1-2
CDR3nt: TGTGCCAGCAGTTACTCGGAAGGTGGGTCCCGCACCTTC
CDR3aa: CASSYSEGGSRTF

d_gene: .
v_gene: TRBV2
abundance: .
j_gene: TRBJ1-1
CDR3nt: TGTGCCAGCAGTGAAGCGTCGATTTACACTAAGAAAGCTTTCTTT
CDR3aa: CASSEASIYTKKAFF

d_gene: .
v_gene: TRBV5-1
abundance: .
j_gene: TRBJ2-5
CDR3nt: TGCGCCAGCAGCTTGGCCGGGCGGAGTAGGGTACAAGAGACCCAGTACTTC
CDR3aa: CASSLAGRSRVQETQYF

d_gene: .
v_gene: TRBV6-5
abundance: .
j_gene: TRBJ1-2
CDR3nt: TGTGCCAGCAGTTACTCGGGCGGGAGGGCGGGCTATGGCTACACCTTC
CDR3aa: CASSYSGGRAGYGYTF

d_gene: TRBD2
v_gene: TRBV7-8
abundance: .
j_gene: TRBJ2-7
CDR3nt: TGTGCCAGCAGCTTCGCACTAGCGGGATTCTACGAGCAGTACTTC
CDR3aa: CASSFALAGFYEQYF

d_gene: TRBD1
v_gene: TRBV10-1
abundance: once
j_gene: TRBJ2-7
CDR3nt: TGCGCCAGCAGGTTACCAGACAGGGGGCGTATGGCATACGAGCAGTACTTC
CDR3aa: CASRLPDRGRMAYEQYF

d_gene: .
v_gene: TRBV2
abundance: .
j_gene: TRBJ2-2
CDR3nt: TGTGCCAGCAGTTGCGTAGGGGAGCTGTTTTTT
CDR3aa: CASSCVGELFF

d_gene: .
v_gene: TRBV10-3
abundance: .
j_gene: TRBJ1-2
CDR3nt: TGTGCCATCAGTGAGTCCCAGGGGCGCGATGGCTACACCTTC
CDR3aa: CAISESQGRDGYTF

d_gene: TRBD1
v_gene: TRBV5-5
abundance: .
j_gene: TRBJ2-7
CDR3nt: TGTGCCAGCAGCTTGGGACAGGGGGCTAGAGGCTACGAGCAGTACTTC
CDR3aa: CASSLGQGARGYEQYF

d_gene: .
v_gene: TRBV14
abundance: .
j_gene: TRBJ1-1
CDR3nt: TGTGCCAGCGGGTCGGACATGAACACTGAAGCTTTCTTT
CDR3aa: CASGSDMNTEAFF

d_gene: .
v_gene: TRBV11-3
abundance: .
j_gene: TRBJ2-1
CDR3nt: TGTGCCAGCAGCTTCCGGGGCACCTACAATGAGCAGTTCTTC
CDR3aa: CASSFRGTYNEQFF

d_gene: .
v_gene: TRBV7-3
abundance: .
j_gene: TRBJ2-1
CDR3nt: TGTGCCAGCAGCTTAACGGCGGACTCTTACAATGAGCAGTTCTTC
CDR3aa: CASSLTADSYNEQFF

d_gene: .
v_gene: TRBV4-1
abundance: .
j_gene: TRBJ1-1
CDR3nt: TGCGCCAGCAGCCAAGATGGGGGGGCTAGAACACGGAACACTGAAGCTTTCTTT
CDR3aa: CASSQDGGARTRNTEAFF

d_gene: .
v_gene: TRBV18
abundance: few
j_gene: TRBJ1-1
CDR3nt: TGTGCCAGCTCACCACGTGGTTCGACAGAGAGCACTGAAGCTTTCTTT
CDR3aa: CASSPRGSTESTEAFF

d_gene: TRBD1
v_gene: TRBV7-9
abundance: few
j_gene: TRBJ1-1
CDR3nt: TGTGCCAGCAGCCGGGACAGCCTCATGAGTGTGAACACTGAAGCTTTCTTT
CDR3aa: CASSRDSLMSVNTEAFF

d_gene: .
v_gene: TRBV7-2
abundance: .
j_gene: TRBJ2-7
CDR3nt: TGTGCCAGCAGCCCTAGGTTTATAAGCTCCTACGAGCAGTACTTC
CDR3aa: CASSPRFISSYEQYF

d_gene: .
v_gene: TRBV29-1
abundance: .
j_gene: TRBJ2-7
CDR3nt: TGCAGCGTTGCCGGGAGCTCCTACGAGCAGTACTTC
CDR3aa: CSVAGSSYEQYF

d_gene: TRBD2
v_gene: TRBV4-1
abundance: .
j_gene: TRBJ2-2
CDR3nt: TGCGCCAGCAGCCAAGTGGGACTAGCGGGAGACGGTGCCGGGGAGCTGTTTTTT
CDR3aa: CASSQVGLAGDGAGELFF

d_gene: .
v_gene: TRBV6-1
abundance: .
j_gene: TRBJ2-2
CDR3nt: TGTGCCAGCAGTGAAGCTTTCAGGCGCACCGGGGAGCTGTTTTTT
CDR3aa: CASSEAFRRTGELFF

d_gene: TRBD2
v_gene: TRBV27
abundance: .
j_gene: TRBJ2-1
CDR3nt: TGTGCCAGCAGGCCCGCACTAGCGGGACCGTTTAATGAGCAGTTCTTC
CDR3aa: CASRPALAGPFNEQFF

d_gene: .
v_gene: TRBV7-9
abundance: .
j_gene: TRBJ2-5
CDR3nt: TGTGCCAGCAGCTTGACAGAGGAGACCCAGTACTTC
CDR3aa: CASSLTEETQYF

d_gene: .
v_gene: TRBV28
abundance: .
j_gene: TRBJ2-2
CDR3nt: TGTGCCAGCAGTAAGTCGGGAAAGACCGGGGAGCTGTTTTTT
CDR3aa: CASSKSGKTGELFF